This paragraph covers one TCR beta chain sequence. The data were taken from a study of blood T cell repertoires in COVID-19. For the study at large: The United States, Italy and Spain were the sources of the acute and convalescent COVID-19 samples. PBMCs, B-cell-depleted T cells, or T cells were the source of the cDNA or gDNA that made up the material.

Germline V gene data show CDR1 as SGHRS and CDR2 as YFSETQ. Unmatched junction bases numbered 4, after V lost 4 bases and J lost 0 bases. This CDR3 comprises 15 residues. Under the authors' procedure: Scientists estimated how many nucleated cells there were by amplifying reference gene primers. Sequencing was performed with immunoSEQ multiplex PCR; in TCRdb, only in-frame clones are kept and a portion is missing. V, J and clone size are those of that table, while D and trimming were read from the DNA. In the table there are some 270,000 clones, 70% to 85% of which are singletons. V and J are TRBV5-1 and TRBJ1-3; 7 bases are shared with TRBD1. Sample: peripheral blood. The clonotype comes from a human donor with COVID-19, enrolled during active disease. The donor label of this sample is uncertain. CDR3 DNA sequence: TGCGCCAGCAGCATAGGGACAGCCTCTGGAAACACCATATATTTT. Residues: CASSIGTASGNTIYF.